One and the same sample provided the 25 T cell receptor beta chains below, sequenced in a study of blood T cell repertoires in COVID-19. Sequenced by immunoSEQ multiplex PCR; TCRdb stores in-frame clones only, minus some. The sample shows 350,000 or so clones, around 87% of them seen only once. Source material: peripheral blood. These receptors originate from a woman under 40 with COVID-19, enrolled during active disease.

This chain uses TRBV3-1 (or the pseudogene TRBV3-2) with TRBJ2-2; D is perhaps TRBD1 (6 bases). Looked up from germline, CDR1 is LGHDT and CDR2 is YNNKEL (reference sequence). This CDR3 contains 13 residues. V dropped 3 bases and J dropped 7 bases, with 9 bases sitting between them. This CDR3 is CASSHRGGGELFF. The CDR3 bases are TGTGCCAGCAGCCACAGGGGTGGCGGGGAGCTGTTTTTT.

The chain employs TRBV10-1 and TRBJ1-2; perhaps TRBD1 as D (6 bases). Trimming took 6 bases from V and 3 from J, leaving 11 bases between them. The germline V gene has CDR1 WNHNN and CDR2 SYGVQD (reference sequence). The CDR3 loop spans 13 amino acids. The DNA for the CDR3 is TGCGCCAGCAGCCGGGACACCTACTATGGCTACACCTTC. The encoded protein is CASSRDTYYGYTF.

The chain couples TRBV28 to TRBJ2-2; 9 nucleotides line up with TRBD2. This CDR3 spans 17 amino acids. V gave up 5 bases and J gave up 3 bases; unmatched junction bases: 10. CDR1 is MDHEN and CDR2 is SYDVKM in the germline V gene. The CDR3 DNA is TGTGCCAGCAGTCAGATGTTAGCGGGAGTATACACCGGGGAGCTGTTTTTT. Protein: CASSQMLAGVYTGELFF.

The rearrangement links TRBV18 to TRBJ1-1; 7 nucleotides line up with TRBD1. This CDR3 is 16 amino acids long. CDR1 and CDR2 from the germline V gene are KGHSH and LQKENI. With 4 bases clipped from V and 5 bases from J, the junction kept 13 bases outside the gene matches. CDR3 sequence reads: CASSRDSLYLGTEAFF. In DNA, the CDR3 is TGTGCCAGCTCACGGGACAGCTTATACCTCGGGACTGAAGCTTTCTTT.

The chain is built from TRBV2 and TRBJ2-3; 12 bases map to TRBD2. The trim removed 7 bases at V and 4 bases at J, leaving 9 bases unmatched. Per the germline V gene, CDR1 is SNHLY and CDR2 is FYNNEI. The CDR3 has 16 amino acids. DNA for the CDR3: TGTGCCAGCAAGACCCTAGCGGGAGGGTGGGCAGATACGCAGTATTTT. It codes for CASKTLAGGWADTQYF.

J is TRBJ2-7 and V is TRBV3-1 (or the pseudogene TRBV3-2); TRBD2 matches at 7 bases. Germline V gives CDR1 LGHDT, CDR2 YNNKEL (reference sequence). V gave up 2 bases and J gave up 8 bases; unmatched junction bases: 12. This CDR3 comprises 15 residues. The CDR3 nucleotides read TGTGCCAGCAGCCAAACCGGGAGGTGGGATAAAAAGCAGTACTTC. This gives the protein CASSQTGRWDKKQYF.

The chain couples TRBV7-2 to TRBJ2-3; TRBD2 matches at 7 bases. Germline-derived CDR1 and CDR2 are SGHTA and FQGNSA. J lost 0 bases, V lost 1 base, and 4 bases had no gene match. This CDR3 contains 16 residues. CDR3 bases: TGTGCCAGCAGCTTAGGGCGCGGGAGCAGCACAGATACGCAGTATTTT. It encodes CASSLGRGSSTDTQYF.

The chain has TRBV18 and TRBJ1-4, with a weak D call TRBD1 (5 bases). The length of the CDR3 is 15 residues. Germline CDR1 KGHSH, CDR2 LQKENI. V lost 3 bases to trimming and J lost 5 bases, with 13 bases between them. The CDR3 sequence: CASSPFSGKNEKLFF. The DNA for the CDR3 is TGTGCCAGCTCACCCTTCTCAGGGAAAAATGAAAAACTGTTTTTT.

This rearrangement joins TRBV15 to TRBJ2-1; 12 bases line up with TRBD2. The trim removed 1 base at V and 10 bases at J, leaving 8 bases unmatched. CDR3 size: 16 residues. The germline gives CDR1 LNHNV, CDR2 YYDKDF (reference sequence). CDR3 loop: CATSRAQLAGGEEQFF. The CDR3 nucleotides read TGTGCCACCAGCAGAGCACAACTAGCGGGGGGCGAGGAGCAGTTCTTC.

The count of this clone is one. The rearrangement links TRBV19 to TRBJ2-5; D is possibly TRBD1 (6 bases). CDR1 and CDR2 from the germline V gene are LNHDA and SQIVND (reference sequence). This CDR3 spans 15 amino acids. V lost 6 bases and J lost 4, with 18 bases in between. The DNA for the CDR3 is TGTGCCAGTAGCCCTCCGGGACAACCAAGAGAGACCCAGTACTTC. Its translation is CASSPPGQPRETQYF.

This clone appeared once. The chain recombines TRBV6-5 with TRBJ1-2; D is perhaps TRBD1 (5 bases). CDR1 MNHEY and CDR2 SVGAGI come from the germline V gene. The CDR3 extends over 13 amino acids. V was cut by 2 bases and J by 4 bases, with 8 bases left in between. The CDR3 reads CASSYRGVYGYTF. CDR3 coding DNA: TGTGCCAGCAGTTACCGGGGGGTCTATGGCTACACCTTC.

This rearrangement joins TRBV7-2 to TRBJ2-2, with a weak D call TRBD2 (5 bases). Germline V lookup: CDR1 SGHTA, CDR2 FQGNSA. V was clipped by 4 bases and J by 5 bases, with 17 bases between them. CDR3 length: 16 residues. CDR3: CASSSARPSGTGELFF. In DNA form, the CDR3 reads TGTGCCAGCAGCTCGGCCCGGCCGTCGGGGACCGGGGAGCTGTTTTTT.

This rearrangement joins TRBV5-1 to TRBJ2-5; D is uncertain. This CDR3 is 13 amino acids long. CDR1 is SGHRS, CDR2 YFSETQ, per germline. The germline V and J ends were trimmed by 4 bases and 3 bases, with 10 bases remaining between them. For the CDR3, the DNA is TGCGCCAGCAGCCCGGGTCCGAAAGAGACCCAGTACTTC. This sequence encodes CASSPGPKETQYF.

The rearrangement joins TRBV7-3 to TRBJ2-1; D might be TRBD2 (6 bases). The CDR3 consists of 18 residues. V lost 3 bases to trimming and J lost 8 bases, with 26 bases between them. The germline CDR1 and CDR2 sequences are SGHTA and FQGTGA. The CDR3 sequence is CASSLGGAVGHQLDEQFF. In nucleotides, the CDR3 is TGTGCCAGCAGCTTGGGCGGGGCTGTGGGGCATCAATTGGATGAGCAGTTCTTC.

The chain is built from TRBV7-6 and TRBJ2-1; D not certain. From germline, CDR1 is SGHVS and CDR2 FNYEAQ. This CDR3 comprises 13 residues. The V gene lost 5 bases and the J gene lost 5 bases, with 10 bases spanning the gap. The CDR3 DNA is TGTGCCAGCAGCATCCATCCCAACAATGAGCAGTTCTTC. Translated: CASSIHPNNEQFF.

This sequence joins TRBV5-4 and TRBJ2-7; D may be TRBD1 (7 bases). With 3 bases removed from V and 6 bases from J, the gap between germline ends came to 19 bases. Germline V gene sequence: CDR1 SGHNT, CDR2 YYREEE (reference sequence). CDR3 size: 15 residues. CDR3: CASSSTRDSQGEQYF. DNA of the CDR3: TGTGCCAGCAGCTCGACTAGGGACAGTCAGGGCGAGCAGTACTTC.

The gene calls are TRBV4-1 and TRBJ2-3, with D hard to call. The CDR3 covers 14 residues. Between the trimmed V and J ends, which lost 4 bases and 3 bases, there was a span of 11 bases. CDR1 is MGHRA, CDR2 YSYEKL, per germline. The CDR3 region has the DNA TGCGCCAGCAGCCTCCACCCGACTACAGATACGCAGTATTTT. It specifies CASSLHPTTDTQYF.

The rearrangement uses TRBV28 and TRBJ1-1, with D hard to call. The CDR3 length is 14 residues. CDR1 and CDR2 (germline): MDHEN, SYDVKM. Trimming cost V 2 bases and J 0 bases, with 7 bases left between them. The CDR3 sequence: CASSLEPMNTEAFF. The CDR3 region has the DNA TGTGCCAGCAGTTTAGAGCCCATGAACACTGAAGCTTTCTTT.

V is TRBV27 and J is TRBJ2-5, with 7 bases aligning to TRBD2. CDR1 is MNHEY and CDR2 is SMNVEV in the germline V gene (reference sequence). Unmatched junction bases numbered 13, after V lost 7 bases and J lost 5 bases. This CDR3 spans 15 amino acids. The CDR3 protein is CASTRSGIIAETQYF. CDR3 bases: TGTGCCAGCACCAGGAGCGGGATAATCGCGGAGACCCAGTACTTC.

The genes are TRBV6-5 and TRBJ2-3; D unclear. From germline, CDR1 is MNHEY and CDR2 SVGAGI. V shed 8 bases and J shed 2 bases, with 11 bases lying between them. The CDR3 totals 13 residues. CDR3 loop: CASYWRLTDTQYF. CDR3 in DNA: TGTGCCAGCTATTGGCGGCTCACAGATACGCAGTATTTT.

This chain's CDR3 is CASSYSMILYEQYF. CDR3 nucleotide sequence: TGTGCCAGCAGTTACTCGATGATACTCTACGAGCAGTACTTC. The V gene is TRBV6-2 or TRBV6-3, the J gene TRBJ2-7, with unresolved D. The CDR3 contains 14 residues. V was cut by 0 bases and J by 3 bases, with 9 bases left in between. Germline-derived CDR1 and CDR2 are MNHEY and SVGEGT.

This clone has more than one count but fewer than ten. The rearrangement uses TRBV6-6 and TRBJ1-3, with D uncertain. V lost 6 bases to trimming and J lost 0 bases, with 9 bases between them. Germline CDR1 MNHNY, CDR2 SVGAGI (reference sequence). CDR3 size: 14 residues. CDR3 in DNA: TGTGCCAGCAGCCTCTTTGTCTCTGGAAACACCATATATTTT. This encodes CASSLFVSGNTIYF.

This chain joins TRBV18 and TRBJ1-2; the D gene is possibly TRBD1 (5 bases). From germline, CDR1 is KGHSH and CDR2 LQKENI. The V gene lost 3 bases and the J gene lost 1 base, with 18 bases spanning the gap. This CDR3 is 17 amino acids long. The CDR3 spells CASSPLGIRGLNYGYTF. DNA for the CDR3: TGTGCCAGCTCACCGCTCGGGATCCGGGGACTTAACTATGGCTACACCTTC.

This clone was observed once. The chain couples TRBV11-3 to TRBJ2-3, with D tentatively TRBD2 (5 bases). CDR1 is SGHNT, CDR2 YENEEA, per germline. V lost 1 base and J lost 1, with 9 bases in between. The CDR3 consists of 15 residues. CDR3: CASSLVGSGTDTQYF. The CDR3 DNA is TGTGCCAGCAGCTTAGTTGGGAGCGGCACAGATACGCAGTATTTT.

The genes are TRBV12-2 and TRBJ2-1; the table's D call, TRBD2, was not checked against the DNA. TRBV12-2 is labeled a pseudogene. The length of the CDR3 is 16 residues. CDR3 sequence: CASRKATSGNRNEQFF. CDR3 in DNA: TGTGCAAGTCGCAAAGCGACTAGCGGGAATCGGAATGAGCAGTTCTTC.